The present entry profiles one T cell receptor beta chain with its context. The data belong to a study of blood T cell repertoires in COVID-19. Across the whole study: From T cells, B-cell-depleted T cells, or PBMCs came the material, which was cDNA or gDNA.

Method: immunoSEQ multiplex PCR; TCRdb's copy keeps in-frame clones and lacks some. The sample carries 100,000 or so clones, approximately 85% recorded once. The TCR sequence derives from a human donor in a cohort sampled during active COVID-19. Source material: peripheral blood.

The CDR3 here is CASSLDRVGTGELFF. CDR3 nucleotide sequence: TGCGCCAGCAGCTTGGACAGGGTAGGCACCGGGGAGCTGTTTTTT. V and J are TRBV5-1 and TRBJ2-2, with a weak D call TRBD1 (6 bases). The CDR3 runs to 15 residues. V lost 0 bases and J 4 bases, leaving 10 bases between the germline ends. Per the germline V gene, CDR1 is SGHRS and CDR2 is YFSETQ.